This T cell receptor beta chain was found in a study of blood T cells in healthy people across ages. PCR was performed a second time for about 6 to 11 cycles using a sample-barcoded 5' primer and a J-beta primer mix. A single record per CDR3 protein comes from TCRdb applying MiXCR to the 5' RACE reads. The sample consists of 850,000 to 950,000 distinct CDR3 sequences, under 30% of them appearing once. This clonotype was observed a handful of times. This CDR3 has 15 residues. Germline V gene data show CDR1 as LGHNA and CDR2 as YSLEER. V was pared by 1 base and J by 0 bases, with 7 bases between. This TCR came from a woman of 80 years or more in good health. The chain has TRBV4-3 and TRBJ1-3; D gene ambiguous. Material for sequencing was blood. The DNA for the CDR3 is TGCGCCAGCAGCCAAGGTCGGGCCTCTGGAAACACCATATATTTT. This translates into CASSQGRASGNTIYF.